These T cell receptor beta chains were read from a single sample in a study of cytomegalovirus exposure and HLA in healthy donors. The protocol was immunoSEQ multiplex PCR, while the TCRdb copy is restricted to in-frame clones and leaves out a portion. The table lists hundreds of thousands of clones, approximately 79% of them singletons, with under 0.25% in the top ten. Material: PBMCs. The receptors were gathered from a girl aged 2 to 9 in good health and CMV-seronegative. Both conserved end residues are part of each CDR3. A D gene is named only where the DNA matches it firmly. Not all rows give a size; the values are once, few, many and, for expanded clones, a class.

J: TRBJ1-2
V: TRBV7-9
D: NA
size: NA
CDR3: CASSFDSYGYTF
DNA: TGTGCCAGCAGCTTCGACAGCTATGGCTACACCTTC

J: TRBJ1-2
V: TRBV2
D: TRBD1
size: NA
CDR3: CASTYRGNYGYTF
DNA: TGTGCCAGCACCTACAGGGGGAACTATGGCTACACCTTC

J: TRBJ1-4
V: TRBV7-2
D: NA
size: few
CDR3: CASSLVGGAEKLFF
DNA: TGTGCCAGCAGCTTAGTAGGCGGGGCTGAAAAACTGTTTTTT

J: TRBJ2-7
V: TRBV19
D: TRBD2
size: NA
CDR3: CASSSGLAGELGEQYF
DNA: TGTGCCAGTAGTTCGGGACTAGCGGGAGAATTAGGCGAGCAGTACTTC

J: TRBJ2-1
V: TRBV5-1
D: NA
size: NA
CDR3: CASSSSTSHEQFF
DNA: TGCGCCAGCAGCTCCTCCACTTCTCATGAGCAGTTCTTC

J: TRBJ2-7
V: TRBV2
D: TRBD2
size: few
CDR3: CASRVAGSSYEQYF
DNA: TGTGCCAGCCGTGTAGCGGGGAGCTCCTACGAGCAGTACTTC

J: TRBJ2-3
V: TRBV15
D: NA
size: NA
CDR3: CATSRGTPSTDTQYF
DNA: TGTGCCACCAGCAGAGGGACTCCTAGCACAGATACGCAGTATTTT

J: TRBJ2-7
V: TRBV5-6
D: NA
size: few
CDR3: CASSLGVSLYEQYF
DNA: TGTGCCAGCAGCTTGGGAGTTTCTCTCTACGAGCAGTACTTC

J: TRBJ2-7
V: TRBV27
D: TRBD2
size: NA
CDR3: CASSYTSGAYEQYF
DNA: TGTGCCAGCAGTTACACTAGCGGGGCCTACGAGCAGTACTTC

J: TRBJ2-7
V: TRBV9
D: NA
size: NA
CDR3: CASSVAAGPHEQYF
DNA: TGTGCCAGCAGCGTAGCCGCAGGGCCCCACGAGCAGTACTTC

J: TRBJ2-2
V: TRBV4-2
D: TRBD2
size: few
CDR3: CASSQDVRRGGRGTGELFF
DNA: TGTGCCAGCAGCCAAGATGTTAGGCGGGGGGGCCGGGGCACCGGGGAGCTGTTTTTT

J: TRBJ1-2
V: TRBV15
D: NA
size: NA
CDR3: CATSRGWQGMGYTF
DNA: TGTGCCACCAGCAGAGGGTGGCAGGGGATGGGCTACACCTTC

J: TRBJ1-1
V: TRBV10-3
D: NA
size: few
CDR3: CAISEGRAGRATEAFF
DNA: TGTGCCATCAGTGAGGGGAGGGCAGGGCGGGCCACTGAAGCTTTCTTT

J: TRBJ1-1
V: TRBV19
D: NA
size: few
CDR3: CASSIFFTVGRADTEAFF
DNA: TGTGCCAGTAGTATATTTTTTACGGTTGGGAGGGCTGACACTGAAGCTTTCTTT

J: TRBJ2-1
V: TRBV5-6
D: TRBD2
size: NA
CDR3: CASSLQLAGGGYNEQFF
DNA: TGTGCCAGCAGCTTGCAGTTAGCGGGAGGGGGCTACAATGAGCAGTTCTTC

J: TRBJ2-7
V: TRBV2
D: TRBD1
size: NA
CDR3: CASRELQGATFNEQYF
DNA: TGTGCCAGCAGGGAACTCCAGGGGGCAACCTTCAACGAGCAGTACTTC

J: TRBJ2-7
V: TRBV6-5
D: TRBD1
size: NA
CDR3: CASSPRQGAYEQYF
DNA: TGTGCCAGCAGCCCACGACAGGGGGCGTACGAGCAGTACTTC

J: TRBJ1-1
V: TRBV29-1
D: NA
size: NA
CDR3: CSVSRGDTEAFF
DNA: TGCAGCGTTTCCAGAGGAGACACTGAAGCTTTCTTT

J: TRBJ2-1
V: TRBV4-1
D: NA
size: NA
CDR3: CASSQGLNLYNEQFF
DNA: TGCGCCAGCAGCCAAGGACTTAACTTGTACAATGAGCAGTTCTTC